The subject of this entry is one T cell receptor beta chain. The target antigen is unknown. These data belong to a study of T cell clones after liver transplantation. Study information: Three of the eight recipients were HCV-positive; the rest had non-autoimmune, non-viral transplant indications. Without induction therapy, subjects received standard immunosuppression until 12-24 months post-transplant. Notes on the study in general: These preliminary findings come from unstandardized post-transplant sampling times. Graft donor-reactive T cells may have migrated into the graft rather than being deleted.

This CDR3 is 15 amino acids long. Germline V gene lookup returns CDR1 LGHNT and CDR2 FRNRAP. The V end was cut by 4 bases, the J end by 4 bases, with 16 bases between. TCRdb keeps only in-frame clones here, not all; method: immunoSEQ multiplex PCR. The sample lists over 50,000 clones, 70% to 85% occurring once. The material was CD4+ T cells from blood, obtained before liver transplant. This sequence was found in a human donor who received a liver transplant. The rearrangement links TRBV12-5 to TRBJ1-2; possibly TRBD1 for D (5 bases). In DNA form, the CDR3 reads TGTGCTAGTGGTTCGCTATCTACAGGACTCTATGGCTACACCTTC. Translating it yields CASGSLSTGLYGYTF.